This entry concerns a single T cell receptor (beta chain). It has no known antigen specificity. No much larger clonotype is one base removed from it; base qualities were not supplied. These data come from a study of vaccination and CD4 T cells after COVID-19 (dated by TCRdb to between 2021 and 2022). Turning to the overall study: Every convalescent patient had a positive nasal swab PCR test for SARS-CoV-2, with mild disease in roughly 10 patients and severe disease in one. The convalescent cohort comprised six males and four females, including two Hispanic individuals, seven Caucasians, two Asians and one multiracial person. Participants got two doses of the Pfizer-BioNTech BNT162b2 vaccine (n=8) or two doses of the Moderna mRNA-1273 vaccine (n=2). Post-COVID blood samples were collected from convalescent patients a median of roughly 100 days after diagnosis, with a range of about 35 to 170 days. Post-vaccine blood samples were taken a median of about 70 days after the second vaccine dose, with a range of 14 to 241 days. Culture stimuli were overlapping spike peptide pools from SARS-CoV-2 and from the common cold coronaviruses HCoV-NL63, HCoV-OC43 and HCoV-229E. Control cultures used a CEFX viral epitope pool as positive control, an HIV-1 Nef peptide pool as negative control, or no peptide. In over 8 COVID-19 convalescent patients and a handful of infection-naive healthy vaccine recipients, the spike-specific CD4+ TCR repertoire before mRNA vaccination was compared with the repertoire after mRNA vaccination.

The junction shows trimming of 4 bases on V and 7 bases on J, and the gene matches do not reach 12 bases of it. The CDR3 goes from the cysteine to the phenylalanine over 16 residues. The entry retains the CDR3 DNA only, 48 bases that are in frame from base 1. The germline V gene yields MGHRA for CDR1 and YSYEKL for CDR2. Libraries were made using PCR. DNA from cultured CD4+ T cells underwent TCR sequencing with the Oncomine TCR Beta short-read assay at the Johns Hopkins FTIC core. The QIAamp micro DNA kit was used to extract genomic DNA from the cultured CD4+ T cells. Oncomine TCR Beta libraries made from cultured CD4+ T cells were pooled using unique dual indexes and sequenced on an Illumina iSeq 100. Under the source paper's analysis protocol: Non-productive sequences were removed, and CDR3s that did not start with C, did not end with F or W, or were shorter than 7 amino acids were discarded. Antigen-specific clonotypes were identified with the MANAFEST web application by comparing peptide-stimulated wells with reference and other culture wells. For a clone to be called positive, the clone needed an FDR below 0.05, an odds ratio above 5, and a productive frequency above 0.1% in at least two of three replicate wells. A clonotype was classed as cross-reactive if the clonotype showed significant expansion both in SARS-CoV-2 spike wells and in at least one common cold coronavirus spike condition. CDR3 homology was assessed with Levenshtein distances (stringdist) and unrooted phylogenetic trees (ape) in R version 3.6.1. TCRdb ran its own pipeline on the public reads, namely fastp trimming at Q25 and MiXCR clone calling, and kept in-frame beta chains. Rows are combined by CDR3 protein, so each entry shows the most common genes and DNA. The V and J calls and clone size are TCRdb's, not the authors'. This sample has about 14,000 distinct CDR3 sequences in its table, and around two fifths of those were observed once. The ten largest account for roughly 14% of the sample.

The paper as a whole reports these results and caveats: In convalescent patients, a median around 89% of post-vaccine SARS-CoV-2-reactive clones were detected only after vaccination, suggesting vaccine-specific priming. In convalescent patients, nearly all vaccine-specific clones (304 of 307) were found to be mono-reactive for SARS-CoV-2 spike rather than cross-reactive with common cold coronaviruses. Relatively few convalescent patients were included in the study, and early timepoints after natural infection were not analyzed. The median count of SARS-CoV-2-reactive clonotypes went up from approximately 22 after infection to some 38 after vaccination, although the change was not significant.

The treatment or condition tag for this specimen amounts to: roughly nine-day PBMC culture with coronavirus spike peptide pools or control peptides (ViraFEST assay). To expand antigen-specific T cells with peptide pools and then pick out the expanded clonotypes through TCR sequencing, the study relied on the ViraFEST assay. Positive SARS-CoV-2 PCR tests in the convalescent patients dated from March to December 2020, before Alpha, Beta and Delta variants emerged in the United States. PBMCs were cultured at approximately 2 million per well in IMDM supplemented with approximately 5.4% human AB serum and about 10 IU/ml IL-2, with around 10 ug/ml peptide pools added. Half of the culture medium was replaced with fresh IL-2-containing medium on days 3 and 7. CD4+ T cells were isolated after less than twelve days of culture through negative selection using the EasySep CD4+ T cell isolation kit. Ficoll-Paque Plus gradient centrifugation was used to isolate PBMCs from whole blood, and the isolated PBMCs were then either used fresh or cryopreserved at -140C. Culture conditions were generally each tested in triplicate wells.

The sample consisted of CD4+ T cells from blood, cultured in vitro. This receptor chain uses TRBV4-1 and TRBJ1-4, with 7 junctional bases fitting TRBD1. This TCR was sampled from a human donor who had recovered from COVID-19. The DNA sequence reads TGCGCCAGCAGCCCCGGTTTACAGGGGAGGGGTGAAAAACTGTTTTTT. This translates into CASSPGLQGRGEKLFF.